This entry lists 18 T cell receptor beta chains sequenced from one sample in a study of patients and donors after allogeneic stem cell transplantation. TCRdb analysed the RT-PCR reads with MiXCR anew, one entry per CDR3 protein. The sample has approximately 430,000 distinct CDR3 sequences, 16% seen once. The sample comprised blood, either unsorted or a sorted T cell fraction (not recorded which). Receptor source: a human donor who was either an allogeneic HSCT recipient or a stem cell or donor lymphocyte infusion donor (not recorded which). It is not recorded whose cells these are; they may come from a transplant donor.

CDR3 region: CASSFLLGGRVTYEQYF. The DNA of the CDR3 is TGTGCCAGCAGTTTTCTACTGGGGGGCAGGGTAACCTACGAGCAGTACTTC. V gene TRBV12-3 or TRBV12-4 combines with J gene TRBJ2-7; D assignment may be TRBD1 or TRBD2 (6 bases each). CDR3 length equals 17 residues. Between the trimmed V and J ends, which lost 3 bases and 2 bases, there was a span of 20 bases.

This clonotype was observed many times. The chain has TRBV12-3 or TRBV12-4 and TRBJ2-1; possible D gene TRBD1, 6 bases. Trimming left V 6 bases short and J 7 bases short, with 22 bases between. The length of the CDR3 is 16 residues. The CDR3 nucleotides are TGTGCCAGCAGCCCGGGTCGGGACACCGGTTCGAATGAGCAGTTCTTC. Amino acids: CASSPGRDTGSNEQFF.

This clonotype was observed once. Being one base from a much bigger clone, this may be a read error. V and J are TRBV5-1 and TRBJ2-1; the D is unclear. The CDR3 runs to 13 residues. Trimming took 2 bases from V and 0 from J, leaving 3 bases between them. From germline, CDR1 is SGHRS and CDR2 YFSETQ. The CDR3 nucleotides are TGCGCCAGCAGCTTTAACTCCTACAATGAGCAGTTCTTC. This codes for CASSFNSYNEQFF.

This clonotype was recorded a few times. V usage is TRBV7-3 and J usage is TRBJ2-2, with no clear D. The CDR3 runs 14 residues. The germline V gene has CDR1 SGHTA and CDR2 FQGTGA. Trimming cost V 6 bases and J 1 base, with 9 bases left between them. The CDR3 protein is CASSDDGNTGELFF. The CDR3 region has the DNA TGTGCCAGCAGTGACGACGGGAACACCGGGGAGCTGTTTTTT.

The chain links TRBV7-8 to TRBJ2-3, with D uncertain. V was cut by 5 bases and J by 8 bases, with 11 bases left in between. In germline, CDR1 is SGHVS, CDR2 FQNEAQ. CDR3 length: 12 residues. CDR3: CASSPTDRTQYF. The DNA of the CDR3 is TGTGCCAGCAGCCCAACGGACCGTACGCAGTATTTT.

The chain has TRBV7-2 and TRBJ2-2; tentatively, D is TRBD1 (5 bases). Germline loops: CDR1 SGHTA, CDR2 FQGNSA. Trimming pared 8 bases from V and 1 base from J, leaving 11 bases between. The CDR3 is 14 amino acids. CDR3 sequence reads: CASHRSQNTGELFF. The CDR3 DNA follows: TGTGCCAGCCACAGGAGTCAGAACACCGGGGAGCTGTTTTTT.

The genes are TRBV25-1 and TRBJ2-1, with unresolved D. The germline V gene encodes CDR1 MGHDK and CDR2 SYGVNS. The CDR3 is 12 amino acids. V lost 6 bases and J 3 bases, leaving 6 bases between the germline ends. The chain's CDR3 is CASRTGYNEQFF. The CDR3 DNA is TGTGCCAGCAGGACGGGCTACAATGAGCAGTTCTTC. Filled out from reference TRBV25-1 and TRBJ2-1, the complete variable domain reads EADIYQTPRYLVIGTGKKITLECSQTMGHDKMYWYQQDPGMELHLIHYSYGVNSTEKGDLSSESTVSRIRTEHFPLTLESARPSHTSQYLCASRTGYNEQFFGPGTRLTVL.

In its sample, this clonotype was seen a few times. The chain combines TRBV16 with TRBJ1-2; D gene unclear. The CDR3 is 14 amino acids. Germline V CDR1 and CDR2: KGHSY, FQNENV. Trimming left V 2 bases short and J 2 bases short, with 9 bases between. CDR3 residues: CASSQTLGNYGYTF. The CDR3 DNA is TGTGCCAGCAGCCAAACTTTGGGAAACTATGGCTACACCTTC.

The chain employs TRBV19 and TRBJ1-1; D possibly corresponds to TRBD1 (5 bases). In germline, CDR1 is LNHDA, CDR2 SQIVND (reference sequence). The CDR3 loop spans 11 amino acids. V shed 11 bases and J shed 6 bases, with 13 bases lying between them. The CDR3: CAAWGRAEAFF. In nucleotides, the CDR3 is TGTGCCGCGTGGGGCAGGGCTGAAGCTTTCTTT.

This chain links TRBV5-8 with TRBJ1-4; no clear D gene. The CDR3 has 16 amino acids. V lost 4 bases and J lost 0, with 13 bases in between. CDR1 and CDR2 (germline): SGHTS, YDEGEE. The CDR3 nucleotides are TGTGCCAGCAGCATCAGGATCGGGTCAACTAATGAAAAACTGTTTTTT. Amino acid sequence: CASSIRIGSTNEKLFF.

The chain recombines TRBV28 with TRBJ2-1; maybe TRBD1 (5 bases). The CDR3 loop spans 14 amino acids. Trimming shortened V by 5 bases and J by 5 bases, and 13 bases separated the two germline ends. Germline lookup yields CDR1 MDHEN and CDR2 SYDVKM. CDR3 bases: TGTGCCAGCAGTCTGCTCAGGGCCGACAATGAGCAGTTCTTC. It specifies CASSLLRADNEQFF.

In this sample, this clonotype turned up a few times. The gene calls are TRBV5-1 and TRBJ2-5, with D perhaps matching TRBD1 (6 bases). The CDR3 is 16 residues long. The V gene lost 3 bases and the J gene lost 0 bases, with 15 bases spanning the gap. Germline CDR1 is SGHRS and CDR2 is YFSETQ. CDR3 residues: CASSSRPGHYQETQYF. In DNA, the CDR3 is TGCGCCAGCAGCTCTCGACCGGGACACTACCAAGAGACCCAGTACTTC.

This clonotype was found a few times. The chain links TRBV15 to TRBJ2-2; D gene uncertain. The CDR3 runs 14 residues. Germline values: CDR1 LNHNV, CDR2 YYDKDF (reference sequence). Trimming took off 5 bases at V and 0 bases at J, with 7 bases between the two ends. CDR3 nucleotides: TGTGCCACCAGCGTATCCGCGAACACCGGGGAGCTGTTTTTT. It is translated as CATSVSANTGELFF.

This clonotype was seen a few times. This chain links TRBV28 with TRBJ1-4; D gene uncertain. CDR3 length: 15 residues. The germline V gene has CDR1 MDHEN and CDR2 SYDVKM. Trimming shortened V by 6 bases and J by 4 bases, and 15 bases separated the two germline ends. CDR3 nucleotides: TGTGCCAGCAGCTTCGACGGAATAGTTAATGAAAAACTGTTTTTT. Amino acids: CASSFDGIVNEKLFF.

The chain links TRBV7-9 to TRBJ1-5; no clear D gene. The CDR3 contains 16 residues. Germline V gene lookup returns CDR1 SEHNR and CDR2 FQNEAQ (reference sequence). Trimming took off 0 bases at V and 7 bases at J, with 16 bases between the two ends. CDR3 loop: CASSLAGQDPRQPQHF. CDR3 sequence (DNA): TGTGCCAGCAGCTTAGCCGGGCAGGACCCAAGACAGCCCCAGCATTTT.

This clonotype was seen many times. This chain uses TRBV24-1 with TRBJ2-6; unclear D gene. CDR3 length: 15 amino acids. V gave up 1 base and J gave up 1 base, with 4 bases separating them. CDR1 is KGHDR and CDR2 is SFDVKD in the germline V gene. The CDR3 here is CATSDFRSGANVLTF. Written as DNA, the CDR3 is TGTGCCACCAGTGATTTCCGATCTGGGGCCAACGTCCTGACTTTC.

This clonotype was seen a few times. The chain joins TRBV12-3 or TRBV12-4 to TRBJ2-7; 12 bases match TRBD2. The CDR3 runs 14 residues. With V trimmed by 5 bases and J by 5 bases, 4 bases remained unmatched. The CDR3 loop reads CASSRTSGGNEQYF. The DNA of the CDR3 is TGTGCCAGCAGTCGTACTAGCGGGGGGAACGAGCAGTACTTC.

The J gene is TRBJ2-5, the V gene TRBV4-1, with D unresolved. The CDR3 consists of 14 residues. CDR1 and CDR2 from the germline V gene are MGHRA and YSYEKL. Trimming took off 1 base at V and 3 bases at J, with 9 bases between the two ends. CDR3 coding DNA: TGCGCCAGCAGCCAAGTGACCGTTGAAGAGACCCAGTACTTC. This encodes CASSQVTVEETQYF.